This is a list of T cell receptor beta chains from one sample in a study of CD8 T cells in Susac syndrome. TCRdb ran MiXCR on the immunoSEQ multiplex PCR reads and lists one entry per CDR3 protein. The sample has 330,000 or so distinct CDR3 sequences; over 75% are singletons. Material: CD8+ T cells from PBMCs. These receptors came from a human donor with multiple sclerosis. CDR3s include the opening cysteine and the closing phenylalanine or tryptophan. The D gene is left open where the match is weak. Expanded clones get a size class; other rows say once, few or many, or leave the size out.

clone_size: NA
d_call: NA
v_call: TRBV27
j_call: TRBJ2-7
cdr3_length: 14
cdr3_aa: CASSLSGNRYEQYF
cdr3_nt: TGTGCCAGCAGTTTATCCGGAAATCGCTACGAGCAGTACTTC

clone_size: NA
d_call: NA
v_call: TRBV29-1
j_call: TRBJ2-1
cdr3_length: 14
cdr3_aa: CSHVAASSYNEQFF
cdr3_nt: TGCAGCCATGTAGCGGCTAGCTCCTACAATGAGCAGTTCTTC

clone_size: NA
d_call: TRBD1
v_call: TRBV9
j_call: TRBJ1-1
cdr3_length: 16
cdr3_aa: CASSEPGTGVNTEAFF
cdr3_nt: TGTGCCAGCAGCGAACCCGGGACAGGCGTGAACACTGAAGCTTTCTTT

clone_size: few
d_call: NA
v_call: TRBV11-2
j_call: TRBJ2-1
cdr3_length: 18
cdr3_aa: CASSLDRGIAASYNEQFF
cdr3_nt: TGTGCCAGCAGCTTAGATCGAGGTATAGCTGCCTCCTACAATGAGCAGTTCTTC

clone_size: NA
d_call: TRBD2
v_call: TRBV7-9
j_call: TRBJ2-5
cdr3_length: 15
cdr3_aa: CASSLVLAGGETQYF
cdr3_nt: TGTGCCAGCAGCTTAGTTCTAGCGGGAGGAGAGACCCAGTACTTC

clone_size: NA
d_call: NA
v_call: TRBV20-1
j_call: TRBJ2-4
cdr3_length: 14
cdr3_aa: CSARDRLAKNIQYF
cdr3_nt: TGCAGTGCTAGGGACAGACTAGCCAAAAACATTCAGTACTTC

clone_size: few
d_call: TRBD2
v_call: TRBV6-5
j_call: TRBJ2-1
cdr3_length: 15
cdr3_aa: CASSSPSGTGNEQFF
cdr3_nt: TGTGCCAGCAGTTCTCCTAGCGGGACCGGCAATGAGCAGTTCTTC

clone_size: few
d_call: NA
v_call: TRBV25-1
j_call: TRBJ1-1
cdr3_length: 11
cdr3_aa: CATERGLHAFF
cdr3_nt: TGTGCCACCGAGAGGGGCCTGCACGCTTTCTTT

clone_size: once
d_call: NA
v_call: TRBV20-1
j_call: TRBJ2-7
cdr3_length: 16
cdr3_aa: CSARSIAVLSDDEQYF
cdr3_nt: TGCAGTGCTAGATCAATAGCGGTGCTTTCCGATGACGAGCAGTACTTC

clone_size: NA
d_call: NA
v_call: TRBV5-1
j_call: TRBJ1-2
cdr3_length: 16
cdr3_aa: CASSLASAKLNYGYTF
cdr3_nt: TGCGCCAGCAGCTTGGCCTCCGCGAAGCTCAACTATGGCTACACCTTC

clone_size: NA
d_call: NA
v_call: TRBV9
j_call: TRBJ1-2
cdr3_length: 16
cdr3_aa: CASSVLGDGYNYGYTF
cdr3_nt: TGTGCCAGCAGCGTATTAGGCGACGGATATAACTATGGCTACACCTTC

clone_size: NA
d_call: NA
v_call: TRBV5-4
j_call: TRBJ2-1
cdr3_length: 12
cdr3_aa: CASGGVENEQFF
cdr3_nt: TGTGCCAGCGGCGGGGTGGAAAATGAGCAGTTCTTC

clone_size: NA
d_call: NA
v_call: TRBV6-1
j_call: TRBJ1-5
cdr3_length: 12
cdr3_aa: CASRDFGQPQHF
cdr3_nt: TGTGCCAGCAGGGATTTTGGTCAGCCCCAGCATTTT

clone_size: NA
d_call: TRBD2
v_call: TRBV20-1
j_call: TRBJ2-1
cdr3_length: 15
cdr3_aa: CSARVLEREGSEQFF
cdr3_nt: TGCAGTGCTAGAGTTTTGGAGCGGGAGGGGTCTGAGCAGTTCTTC

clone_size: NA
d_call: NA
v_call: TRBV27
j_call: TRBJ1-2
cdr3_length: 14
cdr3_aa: CASTTGGGHYGYTF
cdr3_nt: TGTGCCAGCACAACGGGGGGCGGGCACTATGGCTACACCTTC

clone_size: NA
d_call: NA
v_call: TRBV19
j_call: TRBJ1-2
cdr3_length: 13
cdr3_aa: CASSIMDNYGYTF
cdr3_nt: TGTGCCAGTAGTATAATGGATAACTATGGCTACACCTTC

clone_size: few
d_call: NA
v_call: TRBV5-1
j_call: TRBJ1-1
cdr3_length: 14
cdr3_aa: CASSLAAGGTEAFF
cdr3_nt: TGCGCCAGCAGCTTGGCTGCGGGCGGGACTGAAGCTTTCTTT

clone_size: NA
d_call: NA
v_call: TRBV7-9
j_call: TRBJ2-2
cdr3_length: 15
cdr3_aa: CASSAGRTNTGELFF
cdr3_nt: TGTGCCAGCAGCGCGGGCCGGACGAACACCGGGGAGCTGTTTTTT

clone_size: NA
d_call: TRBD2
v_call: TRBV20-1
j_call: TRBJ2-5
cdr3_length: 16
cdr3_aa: CSARDDPGLAGETQYF
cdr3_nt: TGCAGTGCTAGAGATGACCCGGGACTAGCGGGAGAGACCCAGTACTTC

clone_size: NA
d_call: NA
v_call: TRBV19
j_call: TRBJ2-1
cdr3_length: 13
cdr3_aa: CASSRDIYNEQFF
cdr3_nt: TGTGCCAGTAGCCGGGACATCTACAATGAGCAGTTCTTC

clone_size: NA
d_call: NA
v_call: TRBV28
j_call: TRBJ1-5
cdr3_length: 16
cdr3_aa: CASRPPARHPNQPQHF
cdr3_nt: TGTGCCAGCAGGCCACCAGCCCGACACCCTAATCAGCCCCAGCATTTT

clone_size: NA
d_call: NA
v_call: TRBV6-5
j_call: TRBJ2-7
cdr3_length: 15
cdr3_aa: CASSYDGHNSYEQYF
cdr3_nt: TGTGCCAGCAGTTACGACGGACACAACTCCTACGAGCAGTACTTC

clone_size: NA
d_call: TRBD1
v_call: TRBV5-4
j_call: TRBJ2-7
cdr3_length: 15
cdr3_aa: CASRADRGLTYEQYF
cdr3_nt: TGTGCCAGCAGGGCCGACAGGGGCCTTACCTACGAGCAGTACTTC

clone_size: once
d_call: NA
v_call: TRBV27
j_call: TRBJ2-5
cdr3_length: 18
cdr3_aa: CASSLEGPAAGSRETQYF
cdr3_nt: TGTGCCAGCAGTTTGGAAGGCCCAGCCGCAGGCAGTAGAGAAACCCAGTACTTC

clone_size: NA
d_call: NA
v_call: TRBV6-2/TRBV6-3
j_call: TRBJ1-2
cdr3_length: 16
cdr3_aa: CASSRTRDDWNYGYTF
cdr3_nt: TGTGCCAGCAGTCGAACCCGGGACGATTGGAACTATGGCTACACCTTC

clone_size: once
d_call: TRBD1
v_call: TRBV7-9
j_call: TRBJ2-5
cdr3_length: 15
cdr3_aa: CASSSSDRAQETQYF
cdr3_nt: TGTGCCAGCAGCAGTTCGGACAGGGCCCAAGAGACCCAGTACTTC

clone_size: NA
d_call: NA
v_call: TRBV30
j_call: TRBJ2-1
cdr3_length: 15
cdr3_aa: CAWSEGRGSYNEQFF
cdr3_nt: TGTGCCTGGAGTGAGGGGCGAGGCTCCTACAATGAGCAGTTCTTC

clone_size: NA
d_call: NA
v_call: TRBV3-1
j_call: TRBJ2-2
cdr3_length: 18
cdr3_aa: CASSQERAEGVESGELFF
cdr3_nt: TGTGCCAGCAGCCAAGAAAGAGCGGAGGGGGTTGAGTCCGGGGAGCTGTTTTTT

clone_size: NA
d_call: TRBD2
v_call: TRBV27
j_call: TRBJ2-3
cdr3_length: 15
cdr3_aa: CASSLGTSLTDTQYF
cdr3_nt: TGTGCCAGCAGTTTAGGGACTAGCTTGACGGATACGCAGTATTTT

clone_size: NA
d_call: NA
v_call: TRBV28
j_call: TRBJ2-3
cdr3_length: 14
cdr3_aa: CASSFMQGTDTQYF
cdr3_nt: TGTGCCAGCAGTTTTATGCAGGGCACAGATACGCAGTATTTT

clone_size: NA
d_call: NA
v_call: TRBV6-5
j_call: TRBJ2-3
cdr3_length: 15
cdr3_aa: CASSIRDGNTDTQYF
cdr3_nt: TGTGCCAGCAGTATCCGGGACGGCAACACAGATACGCAGTATTTT

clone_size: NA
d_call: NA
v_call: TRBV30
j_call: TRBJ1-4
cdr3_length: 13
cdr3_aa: CAWGRGGQEKLFF
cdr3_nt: TGTGCCTGGGGTCGGGGGGGGCAGGAAAAACTGTTTTTT

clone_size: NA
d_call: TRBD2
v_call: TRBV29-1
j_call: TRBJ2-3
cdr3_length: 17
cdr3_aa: CSVEKMGLAPPTDTQYF
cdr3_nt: TGCAGCGTTGAAAAAATGGGACTAGCCCCCCCCACAGATACGCAGTATTTT

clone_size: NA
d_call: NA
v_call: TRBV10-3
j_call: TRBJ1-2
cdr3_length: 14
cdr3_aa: CAISDKGFNYGYTF
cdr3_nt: TGTGCCATCAGTGACAAGGGATTTAACTATGGCTACACCTTC

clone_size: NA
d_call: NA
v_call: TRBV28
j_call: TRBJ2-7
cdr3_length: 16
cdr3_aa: CASSSRPGTPTYEQYF
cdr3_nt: TGTGCCAGCAGTTCTCGCCCCGGGACTCCTACCTACGAGCAGTACTTC

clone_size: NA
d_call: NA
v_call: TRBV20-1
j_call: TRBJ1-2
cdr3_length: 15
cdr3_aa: CSAREGTRRNYGYTF
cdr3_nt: TGCAGTGCTAGAGAAGGGACCCGACGAAACTATGGCTACACCTTC

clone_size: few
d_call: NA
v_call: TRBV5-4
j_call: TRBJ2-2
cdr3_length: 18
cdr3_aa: CASSTTGPQRIFTGELFF
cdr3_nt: TGTGCCAGCTCGACGACAGGCCCGCAAAGGATTTTCACCGGGGAGCTGTTTTTT

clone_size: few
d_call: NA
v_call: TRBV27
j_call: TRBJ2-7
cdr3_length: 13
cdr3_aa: CASSLGLANEQYF
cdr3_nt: TGTGCCAGCAGTTTGGGGCTAGCGAACGAGCAGTACTTC

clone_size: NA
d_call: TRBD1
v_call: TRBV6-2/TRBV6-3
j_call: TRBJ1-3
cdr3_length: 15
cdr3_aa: CASRTRDSSENTIYF
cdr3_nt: TGTGCCAGCAGAACCCGGGACAGCTCTGAAAACACCATATATTTT

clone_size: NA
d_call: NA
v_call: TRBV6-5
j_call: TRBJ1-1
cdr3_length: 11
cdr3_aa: CASKEDTEAFF
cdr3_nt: TGTGCCAGCAAAGAGGATACTGAAGCTTTCTTT